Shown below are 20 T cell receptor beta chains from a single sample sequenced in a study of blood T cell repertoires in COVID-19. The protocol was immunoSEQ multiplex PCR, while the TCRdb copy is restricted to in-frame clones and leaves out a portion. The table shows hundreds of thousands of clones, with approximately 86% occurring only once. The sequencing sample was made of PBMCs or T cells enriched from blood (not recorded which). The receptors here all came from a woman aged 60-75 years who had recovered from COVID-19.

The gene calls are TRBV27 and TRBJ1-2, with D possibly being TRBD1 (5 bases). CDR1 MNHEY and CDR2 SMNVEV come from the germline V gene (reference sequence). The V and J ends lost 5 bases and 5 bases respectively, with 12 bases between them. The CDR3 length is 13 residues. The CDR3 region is CASSPGLRYGYTF. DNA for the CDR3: TGTGCCAGCAGTCCGGGACTCCGGTATGGCTACACCTTC.

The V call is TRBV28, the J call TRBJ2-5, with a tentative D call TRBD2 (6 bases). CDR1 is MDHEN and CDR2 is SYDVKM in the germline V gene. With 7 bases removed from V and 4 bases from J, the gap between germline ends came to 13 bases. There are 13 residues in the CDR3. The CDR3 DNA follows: TGTGCCAGCATCAAGGGCGGGGTAGAGACCCAGTACTTC. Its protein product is CASIKGGVETQYF. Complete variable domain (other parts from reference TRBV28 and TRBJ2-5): DVKVTQSSRYLVKRTGEKVFLECVQDMDHENMFWYRQDPGLGLRLIYFSYDVKMKEKGDIPEGYSVSREKKERFSLILESASTNQTSMYLCASIKGGVETQYFGPGTRLLVL.

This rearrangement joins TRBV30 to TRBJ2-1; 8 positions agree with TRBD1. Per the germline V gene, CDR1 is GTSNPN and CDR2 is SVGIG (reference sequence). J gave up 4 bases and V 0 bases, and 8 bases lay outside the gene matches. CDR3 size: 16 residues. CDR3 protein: CAWSVRDRGGYNEQFF. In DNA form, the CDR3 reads TGTGCCTGGAGTGTCAGAGACAGGGGTGGTTACAATGAGCAGTTCTTC.

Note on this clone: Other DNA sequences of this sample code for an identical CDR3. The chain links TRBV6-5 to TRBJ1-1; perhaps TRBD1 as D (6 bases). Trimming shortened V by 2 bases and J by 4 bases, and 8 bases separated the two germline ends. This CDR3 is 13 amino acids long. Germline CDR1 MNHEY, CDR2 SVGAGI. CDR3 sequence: CASSYRGGTEAFF. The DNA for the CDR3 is TGTGCCAGCAGTTACAGAGGGGGCACTGAAGCTTTCTTT.

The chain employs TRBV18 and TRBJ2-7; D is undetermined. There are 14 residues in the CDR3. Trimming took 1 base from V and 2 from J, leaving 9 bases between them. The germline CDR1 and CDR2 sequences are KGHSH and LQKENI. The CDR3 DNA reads TGTGCCAGCTCACCACAAAGAGGAGCCTACGAGCAGTACTTC. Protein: CASSPQRGAYEQYF.

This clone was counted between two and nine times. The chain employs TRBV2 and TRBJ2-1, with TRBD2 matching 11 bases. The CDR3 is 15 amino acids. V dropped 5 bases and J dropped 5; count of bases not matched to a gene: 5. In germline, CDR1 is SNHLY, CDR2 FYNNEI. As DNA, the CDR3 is TGTGCCAGCAGTTCGACTAGCGGGGCTAACAATGAGCAGTTCTTC. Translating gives CASSSTSGANNEQFF.

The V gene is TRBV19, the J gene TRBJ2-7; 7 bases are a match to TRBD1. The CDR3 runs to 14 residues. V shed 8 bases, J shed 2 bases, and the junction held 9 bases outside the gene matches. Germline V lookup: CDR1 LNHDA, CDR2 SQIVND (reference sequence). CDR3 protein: CASWGQTFPYEQYF. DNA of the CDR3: TGTGCCAGTTGGGGACAGACTTTCCCCTACGAGCAGTACTTC. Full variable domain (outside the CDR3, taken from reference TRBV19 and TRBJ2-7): DGGITQSPKYLFRKEGQNVTLSCEQNLNHDAMYWYRQDPGQGLRLIYYSQIVNDFQKGDIAEGYSVSREKKESFPLTVTSAQKNPTAFYLCASWGQTFPYEQYFGPGTRLTVT.

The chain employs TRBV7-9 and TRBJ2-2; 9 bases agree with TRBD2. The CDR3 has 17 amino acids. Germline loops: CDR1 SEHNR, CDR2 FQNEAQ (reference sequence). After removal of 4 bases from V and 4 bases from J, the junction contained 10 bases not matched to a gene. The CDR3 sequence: CASSSLLLAGITGELFF. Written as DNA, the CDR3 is TGTGCCAGCAGCTCACTCCTTCTAGCGGGGATCACCGGGGAGCTGTTTTTT.

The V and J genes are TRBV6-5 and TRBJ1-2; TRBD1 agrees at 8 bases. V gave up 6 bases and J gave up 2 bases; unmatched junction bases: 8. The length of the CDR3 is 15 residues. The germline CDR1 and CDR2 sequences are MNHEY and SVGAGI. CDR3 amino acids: CASRPTGTGNYGYTF. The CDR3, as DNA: TGTGCCAGCAGGCCTACCGGGACAGGCAACTATGGCTACACCTTC.

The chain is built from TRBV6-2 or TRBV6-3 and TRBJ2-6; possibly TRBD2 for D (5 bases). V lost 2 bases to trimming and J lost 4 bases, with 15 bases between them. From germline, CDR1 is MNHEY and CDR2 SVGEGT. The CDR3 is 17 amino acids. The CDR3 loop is CASSYEARGLGANVLTF. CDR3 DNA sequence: TGTGCCAGCAGTTACGAAGCGAGAGGGCTGGGGGCCAACGTCCTGACTTTC.

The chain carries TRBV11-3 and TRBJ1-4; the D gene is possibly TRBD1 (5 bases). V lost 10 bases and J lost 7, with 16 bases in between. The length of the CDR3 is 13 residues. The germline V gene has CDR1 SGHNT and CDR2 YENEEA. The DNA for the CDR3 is TGTGCCACCAACCCAGGGAAGGGTGAAAAACTGTTTTTT. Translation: CATNPGKGEKLFF. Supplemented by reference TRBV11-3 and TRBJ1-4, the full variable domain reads EAGVVQSPRYKIIEKKQPVAFWCNPISGHNTLYWYLQNLGQGPELLIRYENEEAVDDSQLPKDRFSAERLKGVDSTLKIQPAELGDSAVYLCATNPGKGEKLFFGSGTQLSVL.

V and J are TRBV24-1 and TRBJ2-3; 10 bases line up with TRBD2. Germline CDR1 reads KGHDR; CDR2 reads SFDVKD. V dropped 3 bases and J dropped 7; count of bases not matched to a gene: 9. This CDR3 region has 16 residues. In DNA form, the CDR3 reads TGTGCCACCAGTGATCCAATAGCGGGGGGAGATCATACGCAGTATTTT. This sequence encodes CATSDPIAGGDHTQYF.

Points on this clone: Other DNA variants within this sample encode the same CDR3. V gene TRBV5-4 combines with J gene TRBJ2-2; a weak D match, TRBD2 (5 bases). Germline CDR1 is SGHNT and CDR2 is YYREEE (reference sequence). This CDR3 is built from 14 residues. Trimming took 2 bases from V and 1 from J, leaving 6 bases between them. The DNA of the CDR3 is TGTGCCAGCAGCTTTCGGGGGAACACCGGGGAGCTGTTTTTT. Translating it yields CASSFRGNTGELFF.

In DNA form, the CDR3 reads TGTGCCAGCAGCGGACGACAGTCGCTTGGCACAGATACGCAGTATTTT. The encoded protein is CASSGRQSLGTDTQYF. The V and J genes are TRBV9 and TRBJ2-3; a weak D match, TRBD1 (5 bases). This CDR3 is 16 amino acids long. CDR1 is SGDLS, CDR2 YYNGEE, per germline. V shed 3 bases and J shed 1 base, with 15 bases lying between them.

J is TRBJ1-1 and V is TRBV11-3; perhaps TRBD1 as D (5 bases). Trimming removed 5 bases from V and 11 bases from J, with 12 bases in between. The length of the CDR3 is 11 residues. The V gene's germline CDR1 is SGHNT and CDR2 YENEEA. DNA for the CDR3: TGTGCCAGCAGCCCGACAGCGGGGGCTTTCTTT. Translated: CASSPTAGAFF. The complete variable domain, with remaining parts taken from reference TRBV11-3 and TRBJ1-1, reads EAGVVQSPRYKIIEKKQPVAFWCNPISGHNTLYWYLQNLGQGPELLIRYENEEAVDDSQLPKDRFSAERLKGVDSTLKIQPAELGDSAVYLCASSPTAGAFFGQGTRLTVV.

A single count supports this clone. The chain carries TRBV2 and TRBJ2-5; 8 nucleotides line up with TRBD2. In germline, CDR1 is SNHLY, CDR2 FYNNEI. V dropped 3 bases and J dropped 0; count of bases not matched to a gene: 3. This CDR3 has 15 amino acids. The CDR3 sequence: CASSDGGANQETQYF. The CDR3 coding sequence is TGTGCCAGCAGTGACGGGGGGGCGAACCAAGAGACCCAGTACTTC.

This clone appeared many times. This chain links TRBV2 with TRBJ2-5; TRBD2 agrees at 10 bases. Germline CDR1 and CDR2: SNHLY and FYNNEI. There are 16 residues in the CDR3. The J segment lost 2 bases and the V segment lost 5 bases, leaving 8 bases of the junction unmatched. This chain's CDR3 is CASSRGLAAFQETQYF. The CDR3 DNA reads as TGTGCCAGCAGTAGAGGACTAGCGGCTTTTCAAGAGACCCAGTACTTC.

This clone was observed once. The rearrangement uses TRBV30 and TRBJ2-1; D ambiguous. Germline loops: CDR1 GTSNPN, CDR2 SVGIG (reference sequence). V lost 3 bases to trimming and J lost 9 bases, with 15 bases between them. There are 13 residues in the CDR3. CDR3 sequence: CAWSAHRPGEQFF. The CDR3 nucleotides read TGTGCCTGGAGCGCCCATCGGCCGGGTGAGCAGTTCTTC.

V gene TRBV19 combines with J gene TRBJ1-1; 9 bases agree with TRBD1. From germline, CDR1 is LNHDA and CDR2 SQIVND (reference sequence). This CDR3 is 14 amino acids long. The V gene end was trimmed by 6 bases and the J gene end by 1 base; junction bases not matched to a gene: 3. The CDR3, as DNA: TGTGCCAGTAGCTCGACAGGGGGGAACACTGAAGCTTTCTTT. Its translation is CASSSTGGNTEAFF.

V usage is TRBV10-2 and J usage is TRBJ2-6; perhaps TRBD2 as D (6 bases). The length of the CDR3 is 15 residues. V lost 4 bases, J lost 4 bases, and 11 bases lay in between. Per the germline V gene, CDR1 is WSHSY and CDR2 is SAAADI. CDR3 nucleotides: TGCGCCAGCAGTGCCTTGGCGGGGGGGGCCAACGTCCTGACTTTC. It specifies CASSALAGGANVLTF.